What follows are 30 T cell receptor beta chains derived from one specimen sequenced in a study of cytomegalovirus exposure and HLA in healthy donors (dated by TCRdb to about 2017). The method behind the library was the immunoSEQ multiplex PCR assay. For the multiplex PCR, a mixture combining 60 forward primers for TCR Vbeta segments and 13 reverse primers for TCR Jbeta segments was used. Not all clones reach the TCRdb copy of this immuneACCESS table, which keeps in-frame sequences only. Checked studies attribute under half of the gap to unresolved V genes and leave the rest unexplained. For this sample there are roughly 51,000 clones; roughly four fifths appear just once. 2% to 2.5% of the sample is held by the ten biggest clonotypes. The specimen sequenced was PBMCs. These receptors were obtained from a boy younger than 18 in good health and CMV-seropositive.

The V and J genes are TRBV7-9 and TRBJ2-1; maybe TRBD2 (6 bases). The germline V gene encodes CDR1 SEHNR and CDR2 FQNEAQ (reference sequence). The V gene lost 3 bases and the J gene lost 8 bases, with 8 bases spanning the gap. The CDR3 contains 12 residues. The CDR3 nucleotides are TGTGCCAGCAGCTTCTGGGGGGATGAGCAGTTCTTC. Residues: CASSFWGDEQFF.

The sample holds one count of this clone. This sequence joins TRBV4-2 and TRBJ1-2; TRBD1 is a possible D gene (5 bases). This CDR3 contains 17 residues. Trimming took 0 bases from V and 8 from J, leaving 22 bases between them. The germline CDR1 and CDR2 sequences are LGHNA and YNFKEQ. As DNA, the CDR3 is TGTGCCAGCAGCCAAGATTATGGCAGGTGGGGGACTAAGGGCTACACCTTC. Amino acids: CASSQDYGRWGTKGYTF.

The chain recombines TRBV7-6 with TRBJ1-4; no clear D gene. CDR3 length equals 13 residues. Germline values: CDR1 SGHVS, CDR2 FNYEAQ. Between the trimmed V and J ends, which lost 5 bases and 9 bases, there was a span of 13 bases. The CDR3 sequence: CASSAEADQKLFF. The CDR3 nucleotides read TGTGCCAGCAGCGCTGAGGCAGACCAAAAACTGTTTTTT.

The chain joins TRBV12-5 to TRBJ1-2; the D gene is possibly TRBD1 (5 bases). V was clipped by 0 bases and J by 7 bases, with 12 bases between them. The CDR3 is 14 amino acids. Germline-derived CDR1 and CDR2 are LGHNT and FRNRAP. CDR3 region: CASGLVYERGGYTF. The CDR3 DNA sequence: TGTGCTAGTGGTTTGGTATACGAAAGGGGTGGCTACACCTTC.

The chain recombines TRBV19 with TRBJ1-6; D is perhaps TRBD1 (5 bases). Germline V CDR1 and CDR2: LNHDA, SQIVND (reference sequence). V lost 6 bases and J 10 bases, leaving 10 bases between the germline ends. CDR3 size: 12 residues. The CDR3 loop reads CASREGVSPLHF. As DNA, the CDR3 is TGTGCCAGTAGGGAAGGGGTATCACCCCTCCACTTT.

This chain joins TRBV25-1 and TRBJ2-7; D might be TRBD2 (5 bases). The germline V and J ends were trimmed by 9 bases and 2 bases, with 17 bases remaining between them. Germline V gives CDR1 MGHDK, CDR2 SYGVNS. This CDR3 has 14 amino acids. The CDR3 region is CASAVGGPAYEQYF. For the CDR3, the DNA is TGTGCCAGTGCCGTTGGCGGGCCTGCCTACGAGCAGTACTTC.

V gene TRBV27 combines with J gene TRBJ2-1; TRBD1 matches 8 bases. This CDR3 has 14 amino acids. The germline V gene has CDR1 MNHEY and CDR2 SMNVEV (reference sequence). With V trimmed by 8 bases and J by 1 base, 4 bases remained unmatched. CDR3 sequence reads: CASGTGGSYNEQFF. CDR3 sequence (DNA): TGTGCCAGCGGGACAGGAGGATCCTACAATGAGCAGTTCTTC.

The chain has TRBV4-1 and TRBJ1-6; D is unresolved. The length of the CDR3 is 18 residues. Looked up from germline, CDR1 is MGHRA and CDR2 is YSYEKL. Between the trimmed V and J ends, which lost 3 bases and 0 bases, there was a span of 15 bases. CDR3 amino acids: CASSQGIQDSSYNSPLHF. Written as DNA, the CDR3 is TGCGCCAGCAGCCAGGGTATTCAGGATAGCTCCTATAATTCACCCCTCCACTTT.

The rearrangement joins TRBV2 to TRBJ2-2, with TRBD1 identical over 7 bases. The germline V gene has CDR1 SNHLY and CDR2 FYNNEI. The trim removed 6 bases at V and 3 bases at J, leaving 4 bases unmatched. This CDR3 is 14 amino acids long. The CDR3 sequence is CASRQGQYTGELFF. The CDR3, as DNA: TGTGCCAGCAGACAGGGACAGTACACCGGGGAGCTGTTTTTT.

This rearrangement joins TRBV19 to TRBJ1-5, with unresolved D. Germline V CDR1 and CDR2: LNHDA, SQIVND (reference sequence). The ends were cut back, 2 bases at V and 4 bases at J, with 12 bases in the middle. This CDR3 comprises 15 residues. The CDR3 nucleotides are TGTGCCAGTAGTATATCACCTAAGAAGAATCAGCCCCAGCATTTT. As protein: CASSISPKKNQPQHF. Filled out from reference TRBV19 and TRBJ1-5, the complete variable domain reads DGGITQSPKYLFRKEGQNVTLSCEQNLNHDAMYWYRQDPGQGLRLIYYSQIVNDFQKGDIAEGYSVSREKKESFPLTVTSAQKNPTAFYLCASSISPKKNQPQHFGDGTRLSIL.

V usage is TRBV5-6 and J usage is TRBJ1-1; D is undetermined. The CDR3 totals 13 residues. Trimming cost V 0 bases and J 2 bases, with 5 bases left between them. Germline V gives CDR1 SGHDT, CDR2 YYEEEE. CDR3 DNA: TGTGCCAGCAGCTTGGCTATAAACACTGAAGCTTTCTTT. Its translation is CASSLAINTEAFF.

The chain carries TRBV27 and TRBJ2-1; 10 bases align to TRBD2. Looked up from germline, CDR1 is MNHEY and CDR2 is SMNVEV (reference sequence). With V trimmed by 8 bases and J by 2 bases, 6 bases remained unmatched. CDR3 length equals 15 residues. Here the CDR3 DNA reads TGTGCCAGCCGTATAAGCGGGGGGGCCTACAATGAGCAGTTCTTC. Encoded protein: CASRISGGAYNEQFF.

The rearrangement joins TRBV5-1 to TRBJ1-1; 8 bases match TRBD1. The V and J ends lost 4 bases and 1 base, in that order; junction bases with no gene match: 6. This CDR3 region has 15 residues. The germline V gene encodes CDR1 SGHRS and CDR2 YFSETQ. CDR3 nucleotides: TGCGCCAGCAGCCCGCTTGGACAGGGGAACACTGAAGCTTTCTTT. This translates into CASSPLGQGNTEAFF.

The J gene is TRBJ2-7, the V gene TRBV5-1; D unclear. CDR3 length: 15 amino acids. Looked up from germline, CDR1 is SGHRS and CDR2 is YFSETQ. The ends were cut back, 0 bases at V and 4 bases at J, with 14 bases in the middle. The CDR3, as DNA: TGCGCCAGCAGCTTGGACGAGGCGGCGATGTACGAGCAGTACTTC. This codes for CASSLDEAAMYEQYF.

The V call is TRBV7-2, the J call TRBJ2-3; the match to TRBD2 covers 11 bases. V was pared by 6 bases and J by 4 bases, with 3 bases of the junction left unmatched. CDR1 and CDR2 (germline): SGHTA, FQGNSA. The CDR3 length is 14 residues. As DNA, the CDR3 is TGTGCCAGCAGTAGCGGGGGGGTCCCAGATACGCAGTATTTT. This encodes CASSSGGVPDTQYF.

The chain combines TRBV5-1 with TRBJ1-4; tentatively, D is TRBD1 (6 bases). The germline V and J ends were trimmed by 0 bases and 7 bases, with 10 bases remaining between them. This CDR3 has 14 amino acids. The germline gives CDR1 SGHRS, CDR2 YFSETQ. CDR3 region: CASSLAGEGEKLFF. The DNA of the CDR3 is TGCGCCAGCAGCTTGGCAGGGGAAGGTGAAAAACTGTTTTTT.

This clone was detected only a few times. V usage is TRBV6-5 and J usage is TRBJ1-1; D is uncertain. Trimming removed 2 bases at V and 8 bases at J, with 12 bases between. This CDR3 has 13 amino acids. The V gene's germline CDR1 is MNHEY and CDR2 SVGAGI. Here the CDR3 reads CASSYNARGEAFF. CDR3 in DNA: TGTGCCAGCAGTTACAACGCGAGAGGGGAAGCTTTCTTT.

V and J are TRBV5-4 and TRBJ2-5; a possible D gene is TRBD2 (6 bases). Trimming left V 8 bases short and J 6 bases short, with 17 bases between. The CDR3 consists of 13 residues. The germline gives CDR1 SGHNT, CDR2 YYREEE (reference sequence). The CDR3 region is CASCRGGSKTQYF. CDR3 in DNA: TGTGCCAGTTGTCGGGGAGGTTCCAAGACCCAGTACTTC.

V gene TRBV15 combines with J gene TRBJ1-6, with D hard to call. CDR3 length: 16 amino acids. The ends were cut back, 4 bases at V and 7 bases at J, with 17 bases in the middle. Germline V gives CDR1 LNHNV, CDR2 YYDKDF (reference sequence). CDR3 nucleotides: TGTGCCACCAGCAAGAAGAGGAGGGCAGCCAATTCACCCCTCCACTTT. Translation gives CATSKKRRAANSPLHF.

The chain combines TRBV10-2 with TRBJ1-2; tentatively, D is TRBD1 (5 bases). CDR3 length: 14 amino acids. Germline values: CDR1 WSHSY, CDR2 SAAADI. The V gene lost 0 bases and the J gene lost 5 bases, with 10 bases spanning the gap. The CDR3 DNA reads as TGCGCCAGCAGTGAGTCGGGGCTCCTTTATGGCTACACCTTC. This sequence encodes CASSESGLLYGYTF.

The chain carries TRBV28 and TRBJ2-3; the match to TRBD1 covers 9 bases. Germline CDR1 is MDHEN and CDR2 is SYDVKM. The CDR3 contains 16 residues. The V gene end was trimmed by 2 bases and the J gene end by 4 bases; junction bases not matched to a gene: 7. In DNA, the CDR3 is TGTGCCAGCAGTTTAAGGGACAGGGCACCTCCAGATACGCAGTATTTT. This codes for CASSLRDRAPPDTQYF.

V is TRBV12-5 and J is TRBJ2-1, with 9 bases that match TRBD2. This CDR3 is 14 amino acids long. J lost 7 bases, V lost 5 bases, and 6 bases had no gene match. The germline CDR1 and CDR2 sequences are LGHNT and FRNRAP. CDR3 sequence reads: CASGRSGGYNEQFF. The DNA of the CDR3 is TGTGCTAGTGGTCGAAGCGGGGGGTATAATGAGCAGTTCTTC.

This clone was observed a handful of times. This chain joins TRBV2 and TRBJ1-1, with 9 bases fitting TRBD1. Germline values: CDR1 SNHLY, CDR2 FYNNEI. This CDR3 is 17 amino acids long. With 4 bases clipped from V and 5 bases from J, the junction kept 14 bases outside the gene matches. The DNA for the CDR3 is TGTGCCAGCAGTGTGTTCGATTGGGGACAGGGAGTGACTGAAGCTTTCTTT. Encoded protein: CASSVFDWGQGVTEAFF.

The chain carries TRBV7-8 and TRBJ2-3, with TRBD2 identical over 11 bases. Germline V lookup: CDR1 SGHVS, CDR2 FQNEAQ. Trimming cost V 5 bases and J 11 bases; bases outside gene matches: 9. The CDR3 runs 14 residues. In nucleotides, the CDR3 is TGTGCCAGCAGCGCTAGACTAGCGGGGCGGAGGCAGTATTTT. Residues: CASSARLAGRRQYF.

This chain connects TRBV7-9 to TRBJ2-3, with 9 positions matching TRBD1. Germline V lookup: CDR1 SEHNR, CDR2 FQNEAQ (reference sequence). V lost 4 bases and J lost 4; bases outside the gene matches: 6. The CDR3 is 15 amino acids. CDR3 in amino acids: CASSSTGGRADTQYF. Written as DNA, the CDR3 is TGTGCCAGCAGCTCCACAGGGGGCAGGGCAGATACGCAGTATTTT.

This chain uses TRBV5-1 with TRBJ2-1, with 8 bases identical to TRBD1. This CDR3 has 13 residues. From germline, CDR1 is SGHRS and CDR2 YFSETQ. V lost 5 bases, J lost 8 bases, and 6 bases stayed unmatched. The CDR3 here is CASRTDRADEQFF. The CDR3 coding sequence is TGCGCCAGCAGGACGGACAGGGCAGATGAGCAGTTCTTC.

This chain uses TRBV18 with TRBJ1-2; no clear D gene. Per germline, CDR1 KGHSH and CDR2 LQKENI. There are 16 residues in the CDR3. V lost 4 bases and J lost 0, with 15 bases in between. The CDR3 reads CASSHPTRATNYGYTF. CDR3 sequence (DNA): TGTGCCAGCTCACATCCCACTAGGGCCACTAACTATGGCTACACCTTC.

The chain combines TRBV5-1 with TRBJ2-3, with TRBD2 matching 8 bases. Per germline, CDR1 SGHRS and CDR2 YFSETQ. V lost 4 bases and J lost 5; bases outside the gene matches: 3. The CDR3 is 13 residues long. As DNA, the CDR3 is TGCGCCAGCAGCCCGGGGGGGGGAGATACGCAGTATTTT. This encodes CASSPGGGDTQYF.

The CDR3 coding sequence is TGTGCCAGCAGTTACTCGATACGGACTCCCGAAGCTTTCTTT. It yields the protein CASSYSIRTPEAFF. The chain recombines TRBV6-6 with TRBJ1-1, with D unclear. This CDR3 has 14 residues. V gave up 0 bases and J gave up 8 bases, with 13 bases separating them. Looked up from germline, CDR1 is MNHNY and CDR2 is SVGAGI (reference sequence).

The table lists this clone with a few counts. This chain connects TRBV5-1 to TRBJ2-1; 9 bases match TRBD2. CDR3 size: 16 residues. The trim removed 4 bases at V and 3 bases at J, leaving 8 bases unmatched. Germline V gene data show CDR1 as SGHRS and CDR2 as YFSETQ. The CDR3 reads CASSLLLAGIYNEQFF. CDR3 sequence (DNA): TGCGCCAGCAGCCTTCTTCTAGCGGGGATCTACAATGAGCAGTTCTTC.